The rows below give T cell receptor beta chains drawn from one sample of a study of blood T cell repertoires in COVID-19. Produced via immunoSEQ multiplex PCR; TCRdb's table is partial and in-frame only. The sample consists of fewer than 250,000 clones, roughly four fifths of them appearing once. The source material was peripheral blood. The receptors here all came from a woman aged 50 to 60 with acute or convalescent COVID-19. Each CDR3 is given with its conserved first and last residue. Each record gives: CDR3 DNA, CDR3 protein, clone size, V gene, D gene, J gene. D genes are given only for firm matches. Clone size, where shown, is once, few, many, or a class for clones that have expanded.

DNA: TGTGCCAGAAGCCCTGGCCCAGACACAGGGTACAATTCACCCCTCCACTTT
CDR3: CARSPGPDTGYNSPLHF
size: -
V: TRBV5-3
D: -
J: TRBJ1-6

DNA: TGTGCCAGCAGCTTTGGGGCGCGATCGGCAGGGCGTCCACCCCTCCACTTT
CDR3: CASSFGARSAGRPPLHF
size: -
V: TRBV5-4
D: -
J: TRBJ1-6

DNA: TGTGCCAGCAGCTTAGGCGGGGAGGGAAGTAAAGCTTTCTTT
CDR3: CASSLGGEGSKAFF
size: -
V: TRBV7-2
D: -
J: TRBJ1-1

DNA: TGCGCCAGCACCCCGCATGGAGGGGACGGGAGCAATCAGCCCCAGCATTTT
CDR3: CASTPHGGDGSNQPQHF
size: -
V: TRBV4-1
D: -
J: TRBJ1-5

DNA: TGTGCCAGCAGTAAACAGGGACAGAGCAATGAGCAGTTCTTC
CDR3: CASSKQGQSNEQFF
size: -
V: TRBV27
D: TRBD1
J: TRBJ2-1

DNA: TGTGCCAGCAGTGTAAACACTGAAGCTTTCTTT
CDR3: CASSVNTEAFF
size: few
V: TRBV2
D: -
J: TRBJ1-1

DNA: TGTGCCAGCAGCTTAGAATGGTTTCCGGGACTCACAGATACGCAGTATTTT
CDR3: CASSLEWFPGLTDTQYF
size: -
V: TRBV7-2
D: -
J: TRBJ2-3

DNA: TGTGCCAGCAGCCAAGGGACTAGCGGTTTCGGGTACAATGAGCAGTTCTTC
CDR3: CASSQGTSGFGYNEQFF
size: many
V: TRBV14
D: TRBD2
J: TRBJ2-1

DNA: TGTGCCAGCAGCTTAGCCCCCAGGGCGGCTAGCACAGATACGCAGTATTTT
CDR3: CASSLAPRAASTDTQYF
size: once
V: TRBV7-2
D: -
J: TRBJ2-3

DNA: TGTGCCAGCAGTGATGAGCTCTATGGCTACACCTTC
CDR3: CASSDELYGYTF
size: -
V: TRBV6-2/TRBV6-3
D: -
J: TRBJ1-2

DNA: TGTGCCAGCAGTTACCGGACAGGGGGCGAAGTAGGAGCTTTCTTT
CDR3: CASSYRTGGEVGAFF
size: few
V: TRBV6-5
D: TRBD1
J: TRBJ1-1

DNA: TGTGCCAGCAAACATGCCGTCGCCGGCACAGATACGCAGTATTTT
CDR3: CASKHAVAGTDTQYF
size: few
V: TRBV6-5
D: -
J: TRBJ2-3

DNA: TGTGCCAGCAGCGGATCAGGTTTGGCCTATGGCTACACCTTC
CDR3: CASSGSGLAYGYTF
size: -
V: TRBV9
D: -
J: TRBJ1-2

DNA: TGTGCCAGCAGCGGCTGGCCCCGAAATTCACCCCTCCACTTT
CDR3: CASSGWPRNSPLHF
size: -
V: TRBV9
D: -
J: TRBJ1-6